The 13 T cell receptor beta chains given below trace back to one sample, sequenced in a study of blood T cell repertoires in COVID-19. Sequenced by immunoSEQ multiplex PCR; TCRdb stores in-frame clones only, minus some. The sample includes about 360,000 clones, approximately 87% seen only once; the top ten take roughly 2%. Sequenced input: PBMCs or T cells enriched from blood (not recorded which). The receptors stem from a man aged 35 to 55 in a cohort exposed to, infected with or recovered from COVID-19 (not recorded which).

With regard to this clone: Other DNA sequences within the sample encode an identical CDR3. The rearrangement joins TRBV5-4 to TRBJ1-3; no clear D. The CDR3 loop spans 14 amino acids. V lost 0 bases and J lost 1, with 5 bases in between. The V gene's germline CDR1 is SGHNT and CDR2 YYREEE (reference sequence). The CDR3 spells CASSLDSSGNTIYF. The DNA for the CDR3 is TGTGCCAGCAGCTTGGACAGTTCTGGAAACACCATATATTTT.

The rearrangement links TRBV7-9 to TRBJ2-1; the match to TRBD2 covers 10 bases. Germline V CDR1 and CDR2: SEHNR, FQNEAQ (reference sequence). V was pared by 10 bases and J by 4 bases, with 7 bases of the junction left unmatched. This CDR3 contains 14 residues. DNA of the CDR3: TGTGCCACCCGGACTAGCGGAACTTACAATGAGCAGTTCTTC. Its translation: CATRTSGTYNEQFF.

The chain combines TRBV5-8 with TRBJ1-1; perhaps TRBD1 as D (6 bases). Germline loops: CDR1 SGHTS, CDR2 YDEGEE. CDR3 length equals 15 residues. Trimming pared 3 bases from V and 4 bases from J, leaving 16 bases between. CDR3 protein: CASSSYGGRGTEAFF. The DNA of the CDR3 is TGTGCCAGCAGCTCGTACGGGGGGCGAGGCACTGAAGCTTTCTTT.

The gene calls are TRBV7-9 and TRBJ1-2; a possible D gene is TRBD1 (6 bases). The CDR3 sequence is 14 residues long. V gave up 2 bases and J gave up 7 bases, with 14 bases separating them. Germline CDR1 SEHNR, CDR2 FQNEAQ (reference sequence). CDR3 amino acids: CASSLFRGESGYTF. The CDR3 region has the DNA TGTGCCAGCAGCTTATTCAGGGGTGAATCTGGCTACACCTTC.

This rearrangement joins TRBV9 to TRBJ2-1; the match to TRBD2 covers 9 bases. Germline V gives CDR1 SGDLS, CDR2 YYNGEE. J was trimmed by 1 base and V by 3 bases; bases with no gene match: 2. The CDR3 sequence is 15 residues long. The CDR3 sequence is CASSELAGSYNEQFF. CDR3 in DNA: TGTGCCAGCAGCGAGCTAGCGGGGTCCTACAATGAGCAGTTCTTC.

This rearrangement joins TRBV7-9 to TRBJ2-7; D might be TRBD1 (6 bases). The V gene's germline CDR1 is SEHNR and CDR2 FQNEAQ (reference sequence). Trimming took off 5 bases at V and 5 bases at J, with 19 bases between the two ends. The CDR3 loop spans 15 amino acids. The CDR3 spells CASSPPVGGGDEQYF. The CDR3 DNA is TGTGCCAGCAGCCCCCCTGTAGGGGGTGGTGACGAGCAGTACTTC.

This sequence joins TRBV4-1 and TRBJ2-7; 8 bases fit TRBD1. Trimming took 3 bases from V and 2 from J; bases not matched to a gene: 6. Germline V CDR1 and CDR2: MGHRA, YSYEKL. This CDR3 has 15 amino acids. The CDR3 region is CASSQSGQGAYEQYF. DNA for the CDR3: TGCGCCAGCAGCCAGAGTGGACAGGGAGCCTACGAGCAGTACTTC.

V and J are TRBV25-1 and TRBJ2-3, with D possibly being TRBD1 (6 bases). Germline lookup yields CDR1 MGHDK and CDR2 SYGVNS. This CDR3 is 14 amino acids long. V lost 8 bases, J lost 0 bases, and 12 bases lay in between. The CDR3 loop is CASLQTGSTDTQYF. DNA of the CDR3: TGTGCCAGCCTTCAGACAGGTAGCACAGATACGCAGTATTTT.

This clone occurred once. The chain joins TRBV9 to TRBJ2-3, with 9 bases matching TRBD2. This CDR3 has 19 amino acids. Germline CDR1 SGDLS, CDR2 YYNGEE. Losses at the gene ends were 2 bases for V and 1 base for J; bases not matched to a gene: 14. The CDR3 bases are TGTGCCAGCAGCGTGAGCGGGAGGCGATCCAACCCCCGCACAGATACGCAGTATTTT. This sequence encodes CASSVSGRRSNPRTDTQYF.

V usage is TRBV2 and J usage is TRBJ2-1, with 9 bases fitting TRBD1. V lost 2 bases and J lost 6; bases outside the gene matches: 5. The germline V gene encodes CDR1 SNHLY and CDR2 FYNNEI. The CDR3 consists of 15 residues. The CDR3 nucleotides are TGTGCCAGCAGTGAAAGACAGGGGGTGTTCAATGAGCAGTTCTTC. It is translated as CASSERQGVFNEQFF.

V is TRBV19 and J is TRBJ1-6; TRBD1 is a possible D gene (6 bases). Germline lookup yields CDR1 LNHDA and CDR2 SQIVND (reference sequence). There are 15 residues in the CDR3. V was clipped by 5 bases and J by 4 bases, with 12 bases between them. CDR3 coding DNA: TGTGCCAGTAGTTCCGGGACACCGTATAATTCACCCCTCCACTTT. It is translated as CASSSGTPYNSPLHF. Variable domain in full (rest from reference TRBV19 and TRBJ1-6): DGGITQSPKYLFRKEGQNVTLSCEQNLNHDAMYWYRQDPGQGLRLIYYSQIVNDFQKGDIAEGYSVSREKKESFPLTVTSAQKNPTAFYLCASSSGTPYNSPLHFGNGTRLTVT.

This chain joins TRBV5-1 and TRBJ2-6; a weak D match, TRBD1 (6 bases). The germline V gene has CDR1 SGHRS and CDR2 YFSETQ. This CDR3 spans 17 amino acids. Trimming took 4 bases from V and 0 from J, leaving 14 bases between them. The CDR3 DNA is TGCGCCAGCAGCCTGCCCCTGACAGGCTCTGGGGCCAACGTCCTGACTTTC. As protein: CASSLPLTGSGANVLTF.

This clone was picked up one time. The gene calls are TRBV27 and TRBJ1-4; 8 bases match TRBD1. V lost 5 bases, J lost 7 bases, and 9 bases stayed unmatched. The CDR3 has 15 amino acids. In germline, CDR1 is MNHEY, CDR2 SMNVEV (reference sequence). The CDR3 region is CASSQLRDRFEKLFF. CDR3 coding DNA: TGTGCCAGCAGTCAACTCCGGGACAGGTTTGAAAAACTGTTTTTT.